The count of the clone carrying this T cell receptor (beta chain) is one. The antigen is not known. The repertoire was sequenced with immunoSEQ multiplex PCR; TCRdb's copy has only in-frame clones and lacks some. The profile covers about 150,000 clones, with approximately 85% appearing a single time and under 8% taken by the ten largest. This entry belongs to a study of T cell responses to AZD1222 COVID-19 vaccine. From germline, CDR1 is LNHNV and CDR2 YYDKDF (reference sequence). The CDR3 contains 14 residues. V was shortened by 4 bases and J by 9 bases, with 16 bases between the two germline ends. Study conclusions and caveats: Baseline testing showed seropositivity in only six AZD1222 recipients. Donors skewed white British and female; clonal diversity was possibly underestimated. Repertoires were obtained only post-peak T cell response.

Sequencing was performed on peripheral blood, taken 28 days after the second dose of the MenACWY control vaccine. This TCR was sampled from an adult who received the MenACWY meningococcal vaccine as a control. The chain recombines TRBV15 with TRBJ2-1; a weak D match, TRBD1 (6 bases). The CDR3 here is CATSINRESFEQFF. CDR3 bases: TGTGCCACCAGCATAAACAGGGAGAGCTTTGAGCAGTTCTTC.